A single TCR beta chain is shown here with its context. TRB rearrangements were amplified by touch-down multiplex PCR with mixed TRB-A/B primers. TCRdb re-called the multiplex PCR reads and shows each CDR3 protein once, DNA omitted. Recorded for this sample: 9,500 to 12,000 distinct CDR3 sequences. Each sample's input was 250 ng genomic DNA, about 38,000 genome equivalents. The record originates from a study of T cell clusters in autoimmune cytopenias. The CDR3 runs to 18 residues. Germline CDR1 is MNHEY and CDR2 is SMNVEV (reference sequence). In addition, the sample was reused for a study of T cell repertoires in aging, cancer and after chemotherapy. That paper states: The whole study produced a dataset of several million TCR reads. Untreated cancer patients had significantly lower blood TCR diversity than age-matched healthy donors.

The source material was peripheral blood. This chain joins TRBV27 and TRBJ2-2; TCRdb reports TRBD2, a call that lacks DNA to check it against. This sequence was found in a human donor in good health. This chain's CDR3 is CASSFGTMGQANTGELFF.